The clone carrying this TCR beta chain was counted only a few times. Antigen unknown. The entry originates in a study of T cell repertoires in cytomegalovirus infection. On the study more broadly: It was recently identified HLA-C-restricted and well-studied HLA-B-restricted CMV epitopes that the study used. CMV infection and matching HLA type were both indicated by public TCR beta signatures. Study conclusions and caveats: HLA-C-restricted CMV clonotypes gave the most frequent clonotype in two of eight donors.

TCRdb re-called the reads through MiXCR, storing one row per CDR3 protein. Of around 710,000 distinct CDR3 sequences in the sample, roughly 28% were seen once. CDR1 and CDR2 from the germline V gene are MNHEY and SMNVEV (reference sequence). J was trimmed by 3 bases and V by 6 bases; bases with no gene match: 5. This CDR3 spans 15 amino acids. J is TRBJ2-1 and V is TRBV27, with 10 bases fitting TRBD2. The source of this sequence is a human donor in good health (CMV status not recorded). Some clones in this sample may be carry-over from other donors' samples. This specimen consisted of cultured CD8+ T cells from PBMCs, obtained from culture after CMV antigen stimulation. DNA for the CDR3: TGTGCCAGCAGCACCCTAGCGGGGGTCTACAATGAGCAGTTCTTC. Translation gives CASSTLAGVYNEQFF.